This T cell receptor beta chain was recovered during a study of T cell responses to AZD1222 COVID-19 vaccine. Study-level results: Just a handful of people given AZD1222 tested seropositive at baseline.

Notes on this clone: Its antigen is unidentified.

TCRdb's copy holds only in-frame clones and misses some; the assay was immunoSEQ multiplex PCR. The table has more than 140,000 clones, approximately 88% seen once; the top ten hold around 2.2%. Material: peripheral blood, obtained on day 0 of AZD1222 vaccination. This TCR was sampled from an adult in good health.

CDR3 DNA: TGTGCCGGACAGGGGAGCTCCTACGAGCAGTACTTC. Translation gives CAGQGSSYEQYF. V and J are TRBV2 and TRBJ2-7; TRBD1 aligns across 9 bases. Germline CDR1 reads SNHLY; CDR2 reads FYNNEI. With V trimmed by 11 bases and J by 0 bases, 2 bases remained unmatched. The CDR3 has 12 residues. Variable domain in full (rest from reference TRBV2 and TRBJ2-7): EPEVTQTPSHQVTQMGQEVILRCVPISNHLYFYWYRQILGQKVEFLVSFYNNEISEKSEIFDDQFSVERPDGSNFTLKIRSTKLEDSAMYFCAGQGSSYEQYFGPGTRLTVT.